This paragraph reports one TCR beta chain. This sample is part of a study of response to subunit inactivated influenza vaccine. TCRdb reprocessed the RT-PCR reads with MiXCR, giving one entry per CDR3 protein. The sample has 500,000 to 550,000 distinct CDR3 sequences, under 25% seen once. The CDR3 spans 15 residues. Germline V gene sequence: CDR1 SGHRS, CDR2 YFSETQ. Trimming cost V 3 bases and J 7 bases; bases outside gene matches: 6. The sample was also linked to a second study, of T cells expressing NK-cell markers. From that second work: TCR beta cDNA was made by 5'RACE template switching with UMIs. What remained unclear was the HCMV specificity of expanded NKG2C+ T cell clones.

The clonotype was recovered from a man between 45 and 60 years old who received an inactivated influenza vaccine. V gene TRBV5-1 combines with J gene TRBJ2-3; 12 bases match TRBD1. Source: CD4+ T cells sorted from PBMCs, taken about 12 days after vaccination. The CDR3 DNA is TGCGCCAGCAGCTCCTCGGGACAGGGGGCGAATACGCAGTATTTT. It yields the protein CASSSSGQGANTQYF.